These T cell receptor beta chains were read from a single sample in a study of blood T cell repertoires in COVID-19. Measured with immunoSEQ multiplex PCR; TCRdb has only the in-frame clones, and not every one. This sample has 130,000 to 150,000 clones, with around nine tenths found just once. The sample was peripheral blood. The receptors were sampled from a woman aged 45 to 65 with active or convalescent COVID-19. Both conserved end residues are trimmed from each CDR3. The size entry is marked missing in some rows and otherwise reads once, few, many or a size class.

v_gene: TRBV9; abundance: -; CDR3aa: ASSVEPAGGISEKLF
v_gene: TRBV19; abundance: -; CDR3aa: ASSIGLGAGGIDEQF
v_gene: TRBV30; abundance: once; CDR3aa: AWSRSFLDNEQF
v_gene: TRBV4-3; abundance: -; CDR3aa: ASSQTWDRGHEQF
v_gene: TRBV11-3; abundance: -; CDR3aa: ASSVIGPGEQF
v_gene: TRBV2; abundance: -; CDR3aa: ASKGRRATEAF
v_gene: TRBV29-1; abundance: once; CDR3aa: SVGRTGVGTEAF
v_gene: TRBV27; abundance: -; CDR3aa: ASSPGQTANEKLF
v_gene: TRBV13; abundance: -; CDR3aa: ASSYGQGNQPQH
v_gene: TRBV27; abundance: -; CDR3aa: ASSSGVYYGYT
v_gene: TRBV29-1; abundance: -; CDR3aa: SVEDWTGSSTEAF
v_gene: TRBV19; abundance: few; CDR3aa: ASSMTESYEQY
v_gene: TRBV11-1; abundance: -; CDR3aa: ASSFRIGNTIY
v_gene: TRBV19; abundance: -; CDR3aa: ATRGRENTEAF
v_gene: TRBV11-2; abundance: -; CDR3aa: ASSSVAGTGNTGELF
v_gene: TRBV11-2; abundance: -; CDR3aa: ASSLGGVGQPQH
v_gene: TRBV6-2/TRBV6-3; abundance: -; CDR3aa: ASSGLGYT
v_gene: TRBV28; abundance: -; CDR3aa: ASSLLTEAGLFGYT
v_gene: TRBV6-2/TRBV6-3; abundance: once; CDR3aa: ASSRGYQPQH
v_gene: TRBV11-3; abundance: -; CDR3aa: ASSPQGSGANVLT
v_gene: TRBV28; abundance: -; CDR3aa: ASSLEPGGNQPQH
v_gene: TRBV28; abundance: few; CDR3aa: ASTFLGQATNEKLF
v_gene: TRBV5-5; abundance: -; CDR3aa: ASSLVHSRTDTQY
v_gene: TRBV6-5; abundance: -; CDR3aa: ASSPREGGGYT
v_gene: TRBV10-3; abundance: -; CDR3aa: AISSDRETQY
v_gene: TRBV18; abundance: -; CDR3aa: ASSPMTGSQETQY
v_gene: TRBV28; abundance: -; CDR3aa: ASSFRLAGGGDFGETQY
v_gene: TRBV9; abundance: -; CDR3aa: ASSAPGPPYNEQF
v_gene: TRBV4-2; abundance: few; CDR3aa: ASRPEQRGANTGELF
v_gene: TRBV19; abundance: once; CDR3aa: ASSPPGQGSPAQY
v_gene: TRBV29-1; abundance: -; CDR3aa: SAHRGMNTEAF